The sequence of this T cell receptor (beta chain) was determined in a study of cytomegalovirus exposure and HLA in healthy donors. Primers included in the PCR were 60 Vbeta and 13 Jbeta primers. Measured with immunoSEQ multiplex PCR; TCRdb has only the in-frame clones, and not every one. The profile shows 100,000 to 150,000 clones, 70% to 80% of them singletons. The germline CDR1 and CDR2 sequences are GTSNPN and SVGIG (reference sequence). The CDR3 has 14 amino acids. The V and J ends lost 4 bases and 0 bases respectively, with 11 bases between them. V usage is TRBV30 and J usage is TRBJ2-3, with TRBD2 as a possible D gene (5 bases). The clonotype originates from a man younger than 30 in good health and CMV-seronegative. Material for sequencing was PBMCs. DNA of the CDR3: TGTGCCTGGACTCATGGACTTAGCACAGATACGCAGTATTTT. This translates into CAWTHGLSTDTQYF.